One and the same sample provided the 5 T cell receptor beta chains below, sequenced in a study of control samples from healthy donors and cancer patients. The repertoire was sequenced with immunoSEQ multiplex PCR; TCRdb's copy has only in-frame clones and lacks some. The table lists about 100,000 clones, roughly 90% of them singletons, with more than 15% in the top ten. Sequenced material: blood. The receptor set was obtained from a woman in her 50s in good health.

This clone was observed once. The chain recombines TRBV3-1 (or the pseudogene TRBV3-2) with TRBJ1-3; no clear D gene. Germline V CDR1 and CDR2: LGHDT, YNNKEL (reference sequence). The ends were cut back, 1 base at V and 2 bases at J, with 9 bases in the middle. The CDR3 spans 15 residues. The CDR3 DNA reads TGTGCCAGCAGCCAAGGCGGAGCTCCTGGAAACACCATATATTTT. This sequence encodes CASSQGGAPGNTIYF.

V usage is TRBV7-9 and J usage is TRBJ2-1; D may match TRBD1 or TRBD2 (6 bases each). V was clipped by 2 bases and J by 9 bases, with 11 bases between them. Germline V gene sequence: CDR1 SEHNR, CDR2 FQNEAQ (reference sequence). This CDR3 is 13 amino acids long. The CDR3 loop is CASSLPGALEQFF. The CDR3, as DNA: TGTGCCAGCAGCTTACCGGGGGCGCTTGAGCAGTTCTTC.

The rearrangement joins TRBV6-5 to TRBJ2-7; maybe TRBD1 (5 bases). Germline values: CDR1 MNHEY, CDR2 SVGAGI. The CDR3 has 11 amino acids. Trimming shortened V by 2 bases and J by 6 bases, and 5 bases separated the two germline ends. CDR3 in amino acids: CASSYQGEQYF. DNA for the CDR3: TGTGCCAGCAGTTACCAGGGCGAGCAGTACTTC.

The gene calls are TRBV7-8 and TRBJ2-7; TRBD2 might be the D (6 bases). CDR1 and CDR2 from the germline V gene are SGHVS and FQNEAQ. This CDR3 is built from 16 residues. V lost 0 bases and J lost 0, with 12 bases in between. The CDR3 DNA reads as TGTGCCAGCAGCTTAGCCGGGGGAACCTCCTCCTACGAGCAGTACTTC. Protein sequence: CASSLAGGTSSYEQYF.

This chain links TRBV7-8 with TRBJ2-1, with TRBD2 identical over 10 bases. After removal of 5 bases from V and 5 bases from J, the junction contained 9 bases not matched to a gene. CDR1 is SGHVS, CDR2 FQNEAQ, per germline. The length of the CDR3 is 16 residues. Written as DNA, the CDR3 is TGTGCCAGCAGCCGCTTTACTAGCGGGGCAAACAATGAGCAGTTCTTC. It is translated as CASSRFTSGANNEQFF. Supplemented by reference TRBV7-8 and TRBJ2-1, the full variable domain reads GAGVSQSPRYKVAKRGQDVALRCDPISGHVSLFWYQQALGQGPEFLTYFQNEAQLDKSGLPSDRFFAERPEGSVSTLKIQRTQQEDSAVYLCASSRFTSGANNEQFFGPGTRLTVL.